This T cell receptor (beta chain) was documented in a study of blood T cell repertoires in COVID-19. Overall study: Collection of acute and convalescent COVID-19 samples took place in the United States, Italy and Spain. From T cells, B-cell-depleted T cells, or PBMCs came the material, which was cDNA or gDNA.

V was shortened by 3 bases and J by 2 bases, with 10 bases between the two germline ends. In germline, CDR1 is MDHEN, CDR2 SYDVKM. The CDR3 consists of 14 residues. As processed by the authors: Scientists estimated how many nucleated cells there were by amplifying reference gene primers. The assay was immunoSEQ multiplex PCR, and TCRdb's table has in-frame clones only and misses some. V, J and clone size are those of that table, while D and trimming were read from the DNA. The sample lists 60,000 to 65,000 clones; 70% to 85% were seen once. This TCR derives from a woman in her fifties or sixties with acute or convalescent COVID-19. The chain has TRBV28 and TRBJ2-5, with a tentative D call TRBD1 (5 bases). Sequencing was performed on peripheral blood. The CDR3 DNA is TGTGCCAGCAGTTTGAGACAGCAACAAGAGACCCAGTACTTC. Its translation: CASSLRQQQETQYF.